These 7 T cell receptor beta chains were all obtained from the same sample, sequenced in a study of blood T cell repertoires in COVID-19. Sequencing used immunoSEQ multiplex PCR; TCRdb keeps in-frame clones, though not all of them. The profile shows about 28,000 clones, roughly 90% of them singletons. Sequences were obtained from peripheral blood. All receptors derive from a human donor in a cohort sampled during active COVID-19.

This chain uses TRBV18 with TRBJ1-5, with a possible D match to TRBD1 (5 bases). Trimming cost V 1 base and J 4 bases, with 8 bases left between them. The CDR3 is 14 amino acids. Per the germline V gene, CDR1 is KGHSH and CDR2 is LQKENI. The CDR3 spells CASSPQSGNQPQHF. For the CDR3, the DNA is TGTGCCAGCTCACCACAGTCAGGGAATCAGCCCCAGCATTTT.

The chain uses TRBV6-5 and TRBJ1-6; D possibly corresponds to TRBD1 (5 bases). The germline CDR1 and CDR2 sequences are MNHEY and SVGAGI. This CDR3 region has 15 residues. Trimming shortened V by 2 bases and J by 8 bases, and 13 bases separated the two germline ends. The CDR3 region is CASSYTAGKYSPLHF. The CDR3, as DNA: TGTGCCAGCAGTTACACTGCAGGGAAATATTCACCCCTCCACTTT.

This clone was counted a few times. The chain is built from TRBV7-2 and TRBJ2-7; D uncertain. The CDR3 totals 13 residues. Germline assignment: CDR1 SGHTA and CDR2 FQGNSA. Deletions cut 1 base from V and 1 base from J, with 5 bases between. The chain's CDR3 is CASSLDRSYEQYF. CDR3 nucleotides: TGTGCCAGCAGCTTAGACAGATCCTACGAGCAGTACTTC.

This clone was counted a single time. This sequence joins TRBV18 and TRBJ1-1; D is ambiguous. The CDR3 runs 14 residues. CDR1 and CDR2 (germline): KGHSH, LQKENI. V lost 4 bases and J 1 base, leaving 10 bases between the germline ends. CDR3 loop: CASSLQQKNTEAFF. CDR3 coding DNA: TGTGCCAGCTCACTACAACAGAAGAACACTGAAGCTTTCTTT. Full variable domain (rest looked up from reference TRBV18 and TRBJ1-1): NAGVMQNPRHLVRRRGQEARLRCSPMKGHSHVYWYRQLPEEGLKFMVYLQKENIIDESGMPKERFSAEFPKEGPSILRIQQVVRGDSAAYFCASSLQQKNTEAFFGQGTRLTVV.

CDR3 amino acids: CASSLGGLGDDTQYF. The CDR3 DNA is TGTGCCAGCAGCTTGGGGGGGCTCGGGGATGATACGCAGTATTTT. The chain recombines TRBV7-6 with TRBJ2-3, with D possibly matching TRBD2 (7 bases). Trimming shortened V by 3 bases and J by 6 bases, and 16 bases separated the two germline ends. Germline CDR1 and CDR2: SGHVS and FNYEAQ. The CDR3 sequence is 15 residues long.

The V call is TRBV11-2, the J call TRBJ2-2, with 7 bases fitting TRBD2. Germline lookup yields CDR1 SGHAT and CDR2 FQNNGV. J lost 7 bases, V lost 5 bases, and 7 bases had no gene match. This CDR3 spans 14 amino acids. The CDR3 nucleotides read TGTGCCAGCAGCGGGAGGGTAGGCCACGGGGAGCTGTTTTTT. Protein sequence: CASSGRVGHGELFF. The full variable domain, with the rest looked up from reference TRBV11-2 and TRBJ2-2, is EAGVAQSPRYKIIEKRQSVAFWCNPISGHATLYWYQQILGQGPKLLIQFQNNGVVDDSQLPKDRFSAERLKGVDSTLKIQPAKLEDSAVYLCASSGRVGHGELFFGEGSRLTVL.

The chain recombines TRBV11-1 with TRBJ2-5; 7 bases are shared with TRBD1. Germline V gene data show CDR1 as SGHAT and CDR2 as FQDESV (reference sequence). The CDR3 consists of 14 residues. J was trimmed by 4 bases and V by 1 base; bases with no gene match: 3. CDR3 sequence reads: CASSLGQGVETQYF. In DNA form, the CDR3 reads TGTGCCAGCAGCTTAGGGCAGGGGGTAGAGACCCAGTACTTC.